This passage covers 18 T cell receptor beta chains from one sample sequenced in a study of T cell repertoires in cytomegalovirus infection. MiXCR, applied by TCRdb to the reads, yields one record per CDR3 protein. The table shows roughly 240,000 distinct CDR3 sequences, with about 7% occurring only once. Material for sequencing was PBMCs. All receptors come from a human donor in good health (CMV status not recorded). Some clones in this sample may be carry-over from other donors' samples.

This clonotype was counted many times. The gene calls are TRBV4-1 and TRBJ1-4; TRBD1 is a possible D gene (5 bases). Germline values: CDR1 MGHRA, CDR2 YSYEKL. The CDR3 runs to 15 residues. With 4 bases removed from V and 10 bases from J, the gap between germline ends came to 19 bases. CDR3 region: CASSPPLRGIAKLFF. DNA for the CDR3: TGCGCCAGCAGCCCTCCACTTCGGGGCATAGCAAAACTGTTTTTT.

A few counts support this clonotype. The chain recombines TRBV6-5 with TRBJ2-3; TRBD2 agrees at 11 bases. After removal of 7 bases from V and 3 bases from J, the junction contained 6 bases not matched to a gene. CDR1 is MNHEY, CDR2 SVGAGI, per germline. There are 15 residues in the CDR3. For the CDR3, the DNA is TGTGCCAGCAATTTAGCGGGGGGGCTGACAGATACGCAGTATTTT. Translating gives CASNLAGGLTDTQYF.

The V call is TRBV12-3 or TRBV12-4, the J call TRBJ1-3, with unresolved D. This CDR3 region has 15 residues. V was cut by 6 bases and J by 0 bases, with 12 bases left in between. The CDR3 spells CASRALSSSGNTIYF. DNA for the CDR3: TGTGCCAGCAGAGCCCTCAGTAGCTCTGGAAACACCATATATTTT.

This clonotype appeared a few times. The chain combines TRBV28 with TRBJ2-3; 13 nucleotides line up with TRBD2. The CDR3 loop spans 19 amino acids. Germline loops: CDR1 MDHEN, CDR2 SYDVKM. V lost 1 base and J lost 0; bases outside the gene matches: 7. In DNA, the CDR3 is TGTGCCAGCAGTTTATTAGTACTAGCGGGGGGGCCTAGCACAGATACGCAGTATTTT. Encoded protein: CASSLLVLAGGPSTDTQYF.

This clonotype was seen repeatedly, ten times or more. This CDR3 is CASSYTRGDSQNTGELFF. CDR3 bases: TGTGCCAGCAGTTACACTAGAGGGGACAGTCAGAACACCGGGGAGCTGTTTTTT. The V gene is TRBV6-2 or TRBV6-3, the J gene TRBJ2-2; 7 bases are a match to TRBD1. This CDR3 comprises 18 residues. CDR1 and CDR2 from the germline V gene are MNHEY and SVGEGT. Trimming removed 2 bases from V and 1 base from J; junction bases left unmatched: 10.

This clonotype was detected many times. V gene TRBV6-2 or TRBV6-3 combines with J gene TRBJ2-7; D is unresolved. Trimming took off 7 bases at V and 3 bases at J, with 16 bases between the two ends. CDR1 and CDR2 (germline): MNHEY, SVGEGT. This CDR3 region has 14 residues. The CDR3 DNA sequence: TGTGCCAGCACTGAAGAAGCCCCCTACTACGAGCAGTACTTC. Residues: CASTEEAPYYEQYF.

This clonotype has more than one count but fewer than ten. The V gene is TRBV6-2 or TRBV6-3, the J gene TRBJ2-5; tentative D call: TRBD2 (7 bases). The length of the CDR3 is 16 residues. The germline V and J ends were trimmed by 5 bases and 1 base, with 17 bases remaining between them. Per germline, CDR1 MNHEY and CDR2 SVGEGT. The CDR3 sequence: CASSHPGGGVQETQYF. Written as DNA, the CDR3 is TGTGCCAGCAGTCACCCCGGCGGGGGCGTCCAAGAGACCCAGTACTTC.

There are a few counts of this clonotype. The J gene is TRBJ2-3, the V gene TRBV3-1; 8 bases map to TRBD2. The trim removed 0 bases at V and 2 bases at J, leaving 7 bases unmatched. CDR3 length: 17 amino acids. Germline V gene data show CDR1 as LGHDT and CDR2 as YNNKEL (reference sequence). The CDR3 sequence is CASSQDGGGTFTDTQYF. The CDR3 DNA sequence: TGTGCCAGCAGCCAAGACGGCGGGGGGACTTTCACAGATACGCAGTATTTT.

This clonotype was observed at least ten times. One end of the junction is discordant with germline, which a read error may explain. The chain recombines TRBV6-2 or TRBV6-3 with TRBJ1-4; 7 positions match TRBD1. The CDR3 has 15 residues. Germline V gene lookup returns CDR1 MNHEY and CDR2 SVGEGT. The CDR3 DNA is TGTGCCAGCAGTCCCGGGACAGTCATCCCCCCTACCTCAACTTTT. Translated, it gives CASSPGTVIPPTSTF.

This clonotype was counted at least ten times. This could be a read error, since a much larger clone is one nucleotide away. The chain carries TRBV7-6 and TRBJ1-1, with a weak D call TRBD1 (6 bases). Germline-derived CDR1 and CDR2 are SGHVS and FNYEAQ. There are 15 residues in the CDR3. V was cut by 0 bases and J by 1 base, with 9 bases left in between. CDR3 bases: TGTGCCAGCAGCTTAGCGGGGGCCCCGAACACTGAAGCTTTCTTT. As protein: CASSLAGAPNTEAFF.

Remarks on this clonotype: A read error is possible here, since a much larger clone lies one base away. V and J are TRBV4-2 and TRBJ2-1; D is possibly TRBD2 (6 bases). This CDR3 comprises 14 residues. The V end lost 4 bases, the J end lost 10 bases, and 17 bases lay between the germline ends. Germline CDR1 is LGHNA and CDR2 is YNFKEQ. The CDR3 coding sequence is TGTGCCAGCAGCCTTCGTGATGGGGAGGAAGAGCAGTTCTTC. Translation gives CASSLRDGEEEQFF.

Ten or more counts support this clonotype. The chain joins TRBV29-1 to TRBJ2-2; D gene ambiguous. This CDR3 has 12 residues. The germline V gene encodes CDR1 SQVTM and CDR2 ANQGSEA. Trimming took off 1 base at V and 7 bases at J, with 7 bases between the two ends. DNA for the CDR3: TGCAGCGTTGAAGGGTATGACGGGGAGCTGTTTTTT. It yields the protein CSVEGYDGELFF.

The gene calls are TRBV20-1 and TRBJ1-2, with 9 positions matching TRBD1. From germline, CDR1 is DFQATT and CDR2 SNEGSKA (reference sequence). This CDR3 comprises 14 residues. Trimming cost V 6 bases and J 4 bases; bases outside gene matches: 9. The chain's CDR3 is CSATGDRAGYGYTF. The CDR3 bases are TGCAGTGCCACAGGGGACAGGGCTGGCTATGGCTACACCTTC.

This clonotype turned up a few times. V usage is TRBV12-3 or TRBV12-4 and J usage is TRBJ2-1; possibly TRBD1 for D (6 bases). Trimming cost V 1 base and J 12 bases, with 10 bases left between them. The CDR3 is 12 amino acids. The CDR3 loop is CASSLEVGGQFF. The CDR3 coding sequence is TGTGCCAGCAGTTTAGAAGTAGGGGGGCAGTTCTTC.

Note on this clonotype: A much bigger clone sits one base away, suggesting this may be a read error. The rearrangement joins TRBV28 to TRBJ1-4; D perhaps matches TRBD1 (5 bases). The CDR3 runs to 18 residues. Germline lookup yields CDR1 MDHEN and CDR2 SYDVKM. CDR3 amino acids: CARSSPRDSKATNEKLFF. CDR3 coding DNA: TGTGCCAGAAGTTCACCGCGAGACAGCAAGGCAACTAATGAAAAACTGTTTTTT.

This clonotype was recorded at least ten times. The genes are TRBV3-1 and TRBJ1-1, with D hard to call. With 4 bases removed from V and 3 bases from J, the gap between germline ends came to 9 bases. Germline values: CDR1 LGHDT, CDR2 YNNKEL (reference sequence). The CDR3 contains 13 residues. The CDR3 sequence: CASSPNRYTEAFF. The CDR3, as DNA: TGTGCCAGCAGCCCAAATAGGTACACTGAAGCTTTCTTT.

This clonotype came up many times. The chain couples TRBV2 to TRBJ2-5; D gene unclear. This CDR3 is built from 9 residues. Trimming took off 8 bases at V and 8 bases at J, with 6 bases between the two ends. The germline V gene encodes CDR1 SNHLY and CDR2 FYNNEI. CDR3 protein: CASGNTQYF. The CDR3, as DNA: TGTGCCAGCGGCAACACCCAGTACTTC.

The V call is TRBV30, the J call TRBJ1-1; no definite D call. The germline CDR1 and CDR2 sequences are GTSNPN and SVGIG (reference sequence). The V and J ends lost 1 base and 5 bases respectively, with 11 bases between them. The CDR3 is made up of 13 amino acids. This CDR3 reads CAWSERVGTEAFF. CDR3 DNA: TGTGCCTGGAGTGAAAGAGTGGGAACTGAAGCTTTCTTT.